The T cell receptor beta chain under discussion was sequenced for a study of T-cell memory formation after mild COVID-19. Study-wide background: Most TCR clusters belonged to a single donor.

TCRdb reanalysed the 5' RACE reads using MiXCR and keeps one entry per CDR3 protein. The repertoire holds about 390,000 distinct CDR3 sequences, approximately 16% seen once, with about 22% in the top ten. This CDR3 region has 18 residues. CDR1 and CDR2 (germline): KGHSH, LQKENI. With respect to this clonotype: One end of the junction is discordant with germline, which a read error may explain.

The TCR was taken from a young man who had mild COVID-19 (a few samples of this study predate the infection). Cell type and time point are not known. Sequencing was carried out using PBMCs or a T cell subset sorted from them (not recorded which). V usage is TRBV18 and J usage is TRBJ1-6; no reliable D call. The CDR3 coding sequence is TGTGCCAGCTCACCACGCGGTAGTAAGGAAACCAGTGGCTCTAGGTTGACCTTT. Amino acid sequence: CASSPRGSKETSGSRLTF. The full variable domain, rest sourced from reference TRBV18 and TRBJ1-6, is NAGVMQNPRHLVRRRGQEARLRCSPMKGHSHVYWYRQLPEEGLKFMVYLQKENIIDESGMPKERFSAEFPKEGPSILRIQQVVRGDSAAYFCASSPRGSKETSGSRLTFGNGTRLTVT.